This is a list of T cell receptor beta chains from one sample in a study of shared clonotypes between healthy human individuals. The method was immunoSEQ multiplex PCR; TCRdb's version includes in-frame clones alone and lacks a portion of them. The sample records about 1,800,000 clones, about 94% being singletons. The specimen was naive CD8+ T cells sorted from blood. The receptors were sampled from a man younger than 35 in good health. CDR3s include the opening cysteine and the closing phenylalanine or tryptophan. D genes are given only for firm matches. A clone size is listed for some rows: how often the clone was seen (once, few, many), or a class if it is expanded.

clone_size j_call d_call v_call cdr3_nt cdr3_aa
NA TRBJ2-7 TRBD1 TRBV6-4 TGTGCCAGCAGTGAACGGGACAGAGTCCCCGAGCAGTACTTC CASSERDRVPEQYF
few TRBJ1-5 TRBD1 TRBV6-6 TGTGCCAGCAGTTACGACAGGGGCGGACAGCCCCAGCATTTT CASSYDRGGQPQHF
NA TRBJ2-7 TRBD1 TRBV30 TGTGCCTGGACGCTACAGGGGGCCGGCTACGAGCAGTACTTC CAWTLQGAGYEQYF
NA TRBJ1-1 NA TRBV5-6 TGTGCCAGCAGCTGGCAGGAAATTGAAGCTTTCTTT CASSWQEIEAFF
NA TRBJ2-3 TRBD2 TRBV7-9 TGTGCCCAGCCGTTTGGGAGCGGGAGTATCTCAGATACGCAGTATTTT CAQPFGSGSISDTQYF
NA TRBJ2-7 NA TRBV5-1 TGCGCCAGCAGCTTAATTGTTGGGGCCGAGCAGTACTTC CASSLIVGAEQYF
NA TRBJ2-7 NA TRBV7-9 TGTGCCAGCAGCTCACGGACGGTAACAAGTATCTACGAGCAGTACTTC CASSSRTVTSIYEQYF
NA TRBJ1-1 NA TRBV11-2 TGTGCCAGCAGCATACTTACAGGGTTCGACACTGAAGCTTTCTTT CASSILTGFDTEAFF
NA TRBJ2-3 NA TRBV9 TGTGCCAGCAGCGTAGCGGTCCACCGGGCTCTAGATACGCAGTATTTT CASSVAVHRALDTQYF
NA TRBJ2-7 NA TRBV5-6 TGTGCCAGCAGGCGGGGACATGCCCCCCACGAGCAGTACTTC CASRRGHAPHEQYF
NA TRBJ1-4 NA TRBV28 TGTGCCAGCGGGGGTCGGAATAATGAAAAACTGTTTTTT CASGGRNNEKLFF
NA TRBJ1-2 NA TRBV5-4 TGTGCCAGCAGCTTGCCTTTGGGGGACTATGGCTACACCTTC CASSLPLGDYGYTF
NA TRBJ2-3 TRBD1 TRBV4-3 TGCGCCAGCAGCCTTTGGGCAGGGGGCGAGACGCAGTATTTT CASSLWAGGETQYF
NA TRBJ2-2 NA TRBV13 TGTGCCAGCAGCCGCCCTTCGAACACCGGGGAGCTGTTTTTT CASSRPSNTGELFF
NA TRBJ1-4 NA TRBV27 TGTGCCAGCAGACCACAGGCGGCAACTAATGAAAAACTGTTTTTT CASRPQAATNEKLFF
NA TRBJ2-1 NA TRBV13 TGTGCCAGCAGCTTAAGGTACAATGAGCAGTTCTTC CASSLRYNEQFF
NA TRBJ1-3 NA TRBV4-2 TGTGCCAGCAGCCAAGAGGGCCCCTTTGATTTAACTGGAAACACCATATATTTT CASSQEGPFDLTGNTIYF
NA TRBJ1-3 NA TRBV11-2 TGTGCCAGCAGCCTCAGGACCCATTCTGGAAACACCATATATTTT CASSLRTHSGNTIYF
NA TRBJ1-6 NA TRBV2 TGTGCCAGCAGTGAATTGGGGGCCAGAGGAGAAATTTATTCACCCCTCCACTTT CASSELGARGEIYSPLHF
NA TRBJ2-5 TRBD1 TRBV11-2 TGTGCCAGCAGCTTAGCAGGAGGGGACAGGGGGCCGAGGGAGACCCAGTACTTC CASSLAGGDRGPRETQYF
once TRBJ2-2 NA TRBV28 TGTGCCAGCAGCTTCAGGCCAAACACCGGGGAGCTGTTTTTT CASSFRPNTGELFF
NA TRBJ2-7 NA TRBV11-2 TGTGCCAGCAGCGACGTCGGGTACGAGCAGTACTTC CASSDVGYEQYF
NA TRBJ2-7 NA TRBV28 TGTGCCAGCAGTTTAAGAGAATACGAGCAGTACTTC CASSLREYEQYF
NA TRBJ2-3 NA TRBV11-3 TGTGCCAGCAGCCCCCAGGGGCCCACAGATACGCAGTATTTT CASSPQGPTDTQYF
NA TRBJ2-7 TRBD2 TRBV5-1 TGCGCCAGCAGCTTGCGGGGGGGTCTTGACGAGCAGTACTTC CASSLRGGLDEQYF
NA TRBJ2-7 NA TRBV10-1 TGCGCCAGCAGTCACCCTGGGACTGGCGTCGACGAGCAGTACTTC CASSHPGTGVDEQYF
NA TRBJ1-2 NA TRBV5-4 TGTGCCAGCAGCTTGGAGGCGCGGGGACACTATGGCTACACCTTC CASSLEARGHYGYTF
NA TRBJ1-2 NA TRBV7-9 TGTGCCAGCAGCTTATCAATCGGACAGAGCTTCTATGGCTACACCTTC CASSLSIGQSFYGYTF
NA TRBJ1-1 NA TRBV9 TGTGCCAGCAGCCCACGGGGGGGCCCCACTGAAGCTTTCTTT CASSPRGGPTEAFF
NA TRBJ2-5 TRBD2 TRBV7-9 TGTGCCAGCAGCGTAGGCCCTAGCGGGAGGGGTTTCCAAGAGACCCAGTACTTC CASSVGPSGRGFQETQYF
once TRBJ2-1 NA TRBV29-1 TGCAGCGTTGAAGACCCAAAGGGGGACTTCTACAATGAGCAGTTCTTC CSVEDPKGDFYNEQFF
NA TRBJ2-5 TRBD1 TRBV6-5 TGTGCCAGCAGTGGGGACAGGGGGGTTGTGGAGACCCAGTACTTC CASSGDRGVVETQYF
NA TRBJ2-3 TRBD2 TRBV7-9 TGTGCCAGCAGCCGCTCGACTAGCGGGGGGGCCACAGATACGCAGTATTTT CASSRSTSGGATDTQYF
NA TRBJ2-5 NA TRBV7-2 TGTGCCAGCAGCTTAGAGGCAGCAGGGGTGGTGGAGACCCAGTACTTC CASSLEAAGVVETQYF
NA TRBJ2-7 TRBD2 TRBV6-6 TGTGCCAGCACCGAAACTAGCGACTACTACGAGCAGTACTTC CASTETSDYYEQYF
NA TRBJ1-2 NA TRBV7-9 TGTGCCAGCAGCTTAGTAAAGGGGGTGGGGATCGCTAACTATGGCTACACCTTC CASSLVKGVGIANYGYTF
NA TRBJ2-5 TRBD1 TRBV4-2 TGTGCCAGCAGCCAATGGGACAGTTCCGGGGAGACCCAGTACTTC CASSQWDSSGETQYF
NA TRBJ2-7 NA TRBV5-5 TGTGCCAGCAGCTTGGAACATGCCCACGAGCAGTACTTC CASSLEHAHEQYF
NA TRBJ1-1 TRBD1 TRBV5-1 TGCGCCAGCAGCTTACAGGGGGCGAGGACTGAAGCTTTCTTT CASSLQGARTEAFF
NA TRBJ1-2 NA TRBV4-2 TGTGCCAGCAGCCAAGAGGAGGGTAACGGGAACTATGGCTACACCTTC CASSQEEGNGNYGYTF
NA TRBJ2-7 NA TRBV28 TGTGCCAGCAGTCGGTACCGGGACACCCTCTTGGGGCAGTACTTC CASSRYRDTLLGQYF
once TRBJ1-4 NA TRBV11-2 TGTGCCAGCAGCGTAAAGGGGTCCGGTAATGAAAAACTGTTTTTT CASSVKGSGNEKLFF
NA TRBJ2-7 NA TRBV30 TGTGCCTGGAGTGCCGCCCTGCGAGCGAACTTCTACGAGCAGTACTTC CAWSAALRANFYEQYF